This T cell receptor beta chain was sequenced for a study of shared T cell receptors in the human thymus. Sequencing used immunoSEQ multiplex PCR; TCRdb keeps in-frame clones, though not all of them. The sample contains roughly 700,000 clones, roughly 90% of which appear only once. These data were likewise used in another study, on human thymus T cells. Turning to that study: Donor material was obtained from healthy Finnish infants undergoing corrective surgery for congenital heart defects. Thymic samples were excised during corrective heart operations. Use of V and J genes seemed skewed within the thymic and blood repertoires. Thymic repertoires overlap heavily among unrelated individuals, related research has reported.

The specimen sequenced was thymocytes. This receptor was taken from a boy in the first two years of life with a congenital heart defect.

CDR3 region: CASSWLQGDTEAFF. The CDR3 DNA reads TGTGCCAGCAGTTGGTTACAGGGGGACACTGAAGCTTTCTTT. The chain links TRBV28 to TRBJ1-1, with 8 nucleotides matching TRBD1. The CDR3 length is 14 residues. J was trimmed by 3 bases and V by 4 bases; bases with no gene match: 4. Germline V gene sequence: CDR1 MDHEN, CDR2 SYDVKM.